The 32 T cell receptor beta chains listed next were all sequenced from one sample in a study of CD8 T cells in Susac syndrome. cDNA came from roughly 0.53 to 1 ug RNA primed by random hexamers. One entry per CDR3 protein, called by TCRdb with MiXCR from the immunoSEQ multiplex PCR reads. The profile shows 150,000 to 200,000 distinct CDR3 sequences, 93% of them singletons. Sequencing was done on a sample of CD4+ T cells from PBMCs. All receptors come from a human donor in good health.

This clonotype has a single count. The chain has TRBV29-1 and TRBJ1-1; D gene ambiguous. V shed 6 bases and J shed 0 bases, with 11 bases lying between them. Germline CDR1 and CDR2: SQVTM and ANQGSEA. This CDR3 region has 13 residues. CDR3 protein: CSVASDMNTEAFF. CDR3 nucleotide sequence: TGCAGCGTCGCGAGTGACATGAACACTGAAGCTTTCTTT. The variable domain in full, completed from reference TRBV29-1 and TRBJ1-1, reads SAVISQKPSRDICQRGTSLTIQCQVDSQVTMMFWYRQQPGQSLTLIATANQGSEATYESGFVIDKFPISRPNLTFSTLTVSNMSPEDSSIYLCSVASDMNTEAFFGQGTRLTVV.

The genes are TRBV10-3 and TRBJ2-7; D is possibly TRBD1 (7 bases). Trimming removed 3 bases at V and 3 bases at J, with 12 bases between. This CDR3 has 14 amino acids. Germline V gene data show CDR1 as ENHRY and CDR2 as SYGVKD. The CDR3 region has the DNA TGTGCCATCAGTGATTGGCAGGGGGGCTACGAGCAGTACTTC. This gives the protein CAISDWQGGYEQYF.

The gene calls are TRBV6-5 and TRBJ2-1, with 10 bases matching TRBD1. The length of the CDR3 is 13 residues. Germline CDR1 MNHEY, CDR2 SVGAGI. Trimming cost V 8 bases and J 4 bases; bases outside gene matches: 2. The CDR3 DNA follows: TGTGCCAGCTGGGACAGGGGTTACAATGAGCAGTTCTTC. Translating gives CASWDRGYNEQFF.

The chain uses TRBV28 and TRBJ1-2, with unresolved D. Trimming cost V 4 bases and J 6 bases, with 6 bases left between them. The germline V gene encodes CDR1 MDHEN and CDR2 SYDVKM. The CDR3 totals 11 residues. Here the CDR3 DNA reads TGTGCCAGCAGTTCGCCCAATGGCTACACCTTC. Its translation is CASSSPNGYTF.

This clonotype was detected once. J is TRBJ1-1 and V is TRBV12-3 or TRBV12-4, with D perhaps matching TRBD1 (5 bases). The germline V and J ends were trimmed by 5 bases and 0 bases, with 16 bases remaining between them. The CDR3 has 16 residues. The CDR3 nucleotides are TGTGCCAGCAGTATTCAAGGCAGGGTTATGAACACTGAAGCTTTCTTT. Translation gives CASSIQGRVMNTEAFF.

The rearrangement links TRBV10-3 to TRBJ2-2; D may be TRBD1 (6 bases). The V gene's germline CDR1 is ENHRY and CDR2 SYGVKD. Trimming took off 10 bases at V and 4 bases at J, with 13 bases between the two ends. CDR3 size: 13 residues. The CDR3: CAKRQDPTGELFF. The CDR3, as DNA: TGTGCCAAGCGACAGGACCCCACCGGGGAGCTGTTTTTT.

The rearrangement links TRBV7-2 to TRBJ1-5, with D tentatively TRBD1 (6 bases). Between the trimmed V and J ends, which lost 2 bases and 6 bases, there was a span of 11 bases. CDR3 size: 14 residues. Germline V lookup: CDR1 SGHTA, CDR2 FQGNSA. The CDR3 reads CASSLNRVIQPQHF. The CDR3 nucleotides are TGTGCCAGCAGCTTAAACAGGGTGATTCAGCCCCAGCATTTT. The complete variable domain, with remaining parts taken from reference TRBV7-2 and TRBJ1-5, reads GAGVSQSPSNKVTEKGKDVELRCDPISGHTALYWYRQSLGQGLEFLIYFQGNSAPDKSGLPSDRFSAERTGGSVSTLTIQRTQQEDSAVYLCASSLNRVIQPQHFGDGTRLSIL.

CDR3 in amino acids: CASSVVPGDYEQYF. CDR3 sequence (DNA): TGTGCCAGCAGCGTAGTGCCGGGCGACTACGAGCAGTACTTC. V gene TRBV9 combines with J gene TRBJ2-7, with D uncertain. V lost 0 bases, J lost 3 bases, and 10 bases lay in between. Germline V gene lookup returns CDR1 SGDLS and CDR2 YYNGEE. The CDR3 contains 14 residues. Variable domain in full (rest from reference TRBV9 and TRBJ2-7): DSGVTQTPKHLITATGQRVTLRCSPRSGDLSVYWYQQSLDQGLQFLIQYYNGEERAKGNILERFSAQQFPDLHSELNLSSLELGDSALYFCASSVVPGDYEQYFGPGTRLTVT.

The J gene is TRBJ1-2, the V gene TRBV7-2; D is possibly TRBD1 (5 bases). The CDR3 covers 14 residues. Trimming took 7 bases from V and 3 from J, leaving 15 bases between them. The germline V gene encodes CDR1 SGHTA and CDR2 FQGNSA. CDR3: CASTPQAGDYGYTF. DNA of the CDR3: TGTGCCAGCACCCCACAGGCGGGGGACTATGGCTACACCTTC.

This chain uses TRBV18 with TRBJ2-7; 7 bases align to TRBD1. The V gene end was trimmed by 2 bases and the J gene end by 7 bases; junction bases not matched to a gene: 5. There are 13 residues in the CDR3. Germline assignment: CDR1 KGHSH and CDR2 LQKENI. DNA for the CDR3: TGTGCCAGCTCACCAGCGGACAGGCTTGAGCAGTACTTC. Protein product: CASSPADRLEQYF.

The chain recombines TRBV5-4 with TRBJ2-1; 7 nucleotides agree with TRBD1. CDR1 and CDR2 (germline): SGHNT, YYREEE (reference sequence). This CDR3 region has 15 residues. J gave up 3 bases and V 0 bases, and 3 bases lay outside the gene matches. CDR3 residues: CASSLGGQIYNEQFF. The CDR3 nucleotides are TGTGCCAGCAGCTTGGGGGGACAGATCTACAATGAGCAGTTCTTC.

This sequence joins TRBV28 and TRBJ2-3; 14 bases are shared with TRBD2. There are 15 residues in the CDR3. Trimming cost V 5 bases and J 4 bases; bases outside gene matches: 2. CDR1 and CDR2 (germline): MDHEN, SYDVKM. The CDR3 spells CASSVTSGGADTQYF. The CDR3 nucleotides read TGTGCCAGCAGTGTGACTAGCGGGGGGGCAGATACGCAGTATTTT.

The gene calls are TRBV11-2 and TRBJ2-1; 8 bases are a match to TRBD1. Trimming cost V 1 base and J 8 bases; bases outside gene matches: 10. The germline CDR1 and CDR2 sequences are SGHAT and FQNNGV. There are 16 residues in the CDR3. The CDR3, as DNA: TGTGCCAGCAGCTTAGGAGCCGGGACAGGTCTGGATGAGCAGTTCTTC. Encoded protein: CASSLGAGTGLDEQFF.

This clonotype has only one observation. The chain couples TRBV2 to TRBJ2-1; no reliable D call. Germline V gene lookup returns CDR1 SNHLY and CDR2 FYNNEI. This CDR3 is built from 11 residues. The germline V and J ends were trimmed by 5 bases and 8 bases, with 7 bases remaining between them. CDR3: CASSYWDEQFF. For the CDR3, the DNA is TGTGCCAGCAGTTACTGGGATGAGCAGTTCTTC.

V gene TRBV2 combines with J gene TRBJ1-1; D not certain. CDR1 SNHLY and CDR2 FYNNEI come from the germline V gene. CDR3 length equals 12 residues. With 3 bases removed from V and 11 bases from J, the gap between germline ends came to 13 bases. The DNA for the CDR3 is TGTGCCAGCAGTGATCAGCGCCTAAGGGCTTTCTTT. Amino acid sequence: CASSDQRLRAFF.

The chain links TRBV18 to TRBJ1-2; D not certain. Germline CDR1 reads KGHSH; CDR2 reads LQKENI. Trimming removed 1 base from V and 8 bases from J, with 11 bases in between. This CDR3 comprises 13 residues. The CDR3 DNA reads TGTGCCAGCTCACCACGGGGAGGAGGAGGCTACACCTTC. Translated, it gives CASSPRGGGGYTF. The complete variable domain, with remaining parts taken from reference TRBV18 and TRBJ1-2, reads NAGVMQNPRHLVRRRGQEARLRCSPMKGHSHVYWYRQLPEEGLKFMVYLQKENIIDESGMPKERFSAEFPKEGPSILRIQQVVRGDSAAYFCASSPRGGGGYTFGSGTRLTVV.

This chain connects TRBV27 to TRBJ2-7; 10 bases are shared with TRBD2. Trimming at V came to 7 bases and at J to 0 bases, leaving 12 bases not matched to a gene. The CDR3 consists of 17 residues. Per the germline V gene, CDR1 is MNHEY and CDR2 is SMNVEV (reference sequence). The CDR3 DNA sequence: TGTGCCAGCACCTTGGAGAGCCTAGCGGGGGACTCCTACGAGCAGTACTTC. This gives the protein CASTLESLAGDSYEQYF.

This clonotype has a handful of counts. The chain links TRBV3-1 to TRBJ2-7; TRBD1 might be the D (6 bases). Trimming removed 8 bases at V and 0 bases at J, with 17 bases between. Germline loops: CDR1 LGHDT, CDR2 YNNKEL (reference sequence). CDR3 length: 15 amino acids. This CDR3 reads CASQDGQTRSYEQYF. In DNA, the CDR3 is TGTGCCAGCCAAGACGGACAGACCCGCTCCTACGAGCAGTACTTC.

CDR3 DNA sequence: TGTGCCATCCGGAACAGGGCACCCACCGGGGAGCTGTTTTTT. Translating it yields CAIRNRAPTGELFF. This rearrangement joins TRBV10-3 to TRBJ2-2; D perhaps matches TRBD1 (6 bases). From germline, CDR1 is ENHRY and CDR2 SYGVKD. Trimming took 8 bases from V and 4 from J, leaving 14 bases between them. This CDR3 contains 14 residues.

This clonotype was counted a single time. V and J are TRBV18 and TRBJ2-7; 9 bases align to TRBD2. The J segment lost 3 bases and the V segment lost 2 bases, leaving 8 bases of the junction unmatched. CDR3 length equals 16 residues. From germline, CDR1 is KGHSH and CDR2 LQKENI. CDR3 DNA sequence: TGTGCCAGCTCACCATTACCAGCGGGGGGCTTCTACGAGCAGTACTTC. It specifies CASSPLPAGGFYEQYF.

The rearrangement links TRBV7-8 to TRBJ1-1; no definite D call. Trimming shortened V by 5 bases and J by 0 bases, and 13 bases separated the two germline ends. This CDR3 is built from 15 residues. The V gene's germline CDR1 is SGHVS and CDR2 FQNEAQ. The CDR3 DNA follows: TGTGCCAGCAGCATTAGTATCGGGTTGAACACTGAAGCTTTCTTT. Its protein is CASSISIGLNTEAFF. The full variable domain, completed using reference TRBV7-8 and TRBJ1-1, is GAGVSQSPRYKVAKRGQDVALRCDPISGHVSLFWYQQALGQGPEFLTYFQNEAQLDKSGLPSDRFFAERPEGSVSTLKIQRTQQEDSAVYLCASSISIGLNTEAFFGQGTRLTVV.

In DNA form, the CDR3 reads TGCGCCAGCAGCTCGGGGGGGACAGGGAATGCTTTCTTT. It encodes CASSSGGTGNAFF. The rearrangement uses TRBV5-1 and TRBJ1-1, with TRBD1 matching over 9 bases. V lost 3 bases to trimming and J lost 11 bases; unmatched junction nucleotides: 8. CDR1 is SGHRS and CDR2 is YFSETQ in the germline V gene. The CDR3 runs to 13 residues.

This clonotype was observed once. The chain links TRBV6-5 to TRBJ2-1; D is possibly TRBD1 (6 bases). V was pared by 6 bases and J by 4 bases, with 10 bases between. The CDR3 has 13 amino acids. Germline CDR1 is MNHEY and CDR2 is SVGAGI. The CDR3 DNA is TGTGCCAGCAGATTCGACAGGTACAATGAGCAGTTCTTC. Translating gives CASRFDRYNEQFF.

The rearrangement links TRBV5-4 to TRBJ2-5; 8 bases agree with TRBD2. Germline lookup yields CDR1 SGHNT and CDR2 YYREEE (reference sequence). CDR3 length: 15 residues. V lost 4 bases and J lost 5; bases outside the gene matches: 10. CDR3 region: CASSPAGARGETQYF. The CDR3 coding sequence is TGTGCCAGCAGCCCAGCGGGGGCCCGGGGGGAGACCCAGTACTTC.

V gene TRBV6-5 combines with J gene TRBJ2-2; no clear D. Trimming removed 1 base from V and 0 bases from J, with 6 bases in between. The CDR3 consists of 15 residues. The germline V gene has CDR1 MNHEY and CDR2 SVGAGI. The CDR3 nucleotides are TGTGCCAGCAGTTACTTATCGACGAACACCGGGGAGCTGTTTTTT. This translates into CASSYLSTNTGELFF.

The rearrangement links TRBV9 to TRBJ1-2; no clear D. Trimming cost V 3 bases and J 7 bases, with 28 bases left between them. The CDR3 is 18 residues long. Germline V gene sequence: CDR1 SGDLS, CDR2 YYNGEE. CDR3 bases: TGTGCCAGCAGCGATCACGGCCTAGTTGGGGATGGAACGTTTGGCTACACCTTC. Protein sequence: CASSDHGLVGDGTFGYTF.

The chain carries TRBV29-1 and TRBJ2-3, with D maybe TRBD1 (5 bases). V gave up 3 bases and J gave up 3 bases, with 16 bases separating them. Germline CDR1 and CDR2: SQVTM and ANQGSEA. The CDR3 sequence is 15 residues long. The CDR3 nucleotides read TGCAGCGTTGATAACCCCCTCAGGGTAACAGATACGCAGTATTTT. Translation: CSVDNPLRVTDTQYF.

The chain combines TRBV2 with TRBJ1-3; TRBD1 agrees at 7 bases. The J segment lost 2 bases and the V segment lost 8 bases, leaving 12 bases of the junction unmatched. Germline V gives CDR1 SNHLY, CDR2 FYNNEI. The CDR3 totals 16 residues. The CDR3 nucleotides read TGTGCCAGCCAGAACCAGGTAGGGACAGCTGGAAACACCATATATTTT. Translating gives CASQNQVGTAGNTIYF.

This clonotype appeared a few times. The CDR3 protein is CASRGQTDTGELFF. The CDR3, as DNA: TGCGCCAGCAGGGGACAAACTGACACCGGGGAGCTGTTTTTT. The chain has TRBV5-1 and TRBJ2-2; D might be TRBD1 (6 bases). Trimming removed 5 bases from V and 3 bases from J, with 11 bases in between. Per germline, CDR1 SGHRS and CDR2 YFSETQ. The length of the CDR3 is 14 residues.

J is TRBJ2-7 and V is TRBV5-1, with TRBD2 matching over 7 bases. The CDR3 extends over 14 amino acids. Trimming removed 3 bases from V and 0 bases from J; junction bases left unmatched: 3. Germline loops: CDR1 SGHRS, CDR2 YFSETQ. This CDR3 is CASSSRGDSYEQYF. DNA of the CDR3: TGCGCCAGCAGCTCTCGGGGGGACTCCTACGAGCAGTACTTC.

This clonotype was recorded only once. This chain joins TRBV6-1 and TRBJ2-7, with 10 bases lining up with TRBD1. The junction had 4 bases not matched to a gene; V was cut back by 2 bases and J by 3 bases. Per the germline V gene, CDR1 is MNHNS and CDR2 is SASEGT. This CDR3 comprises 15 residues. CDR3 amino acids: CASSETGTGVYEQYF. The CDR3 nucleotides read TGTGCCAGCAGTGAAACCGGGACAGGGGTCTACGAGCAGTACTTC.

The V gene is TRBV9, the J gene TRBJ2-3; unclear D gene. Trimming took off 3 bases at V and 0 bases at J, with 5 bases between the two ends. CDR3 size: 13 residues. The germline V gene has CDR1 SGDLS and CDR2 YYNGEE. The chain's CDR3 is CASSGPSTDTQYF. The DNA of the CDR3 is TGTGCCAGCAGCGGGCCCAGCACAGATACGCAGTATTTT.